One TCR beta chain is described in this entry. This specimen comes from a study of shared clonotypes between healthy human individuals. CDR3 length: 14 residues. Per the germline V gene, CDR1 is MNHNS and CDR2 is SASEGT. Trimming left V 1 base short and J 3 bases short, with 9 bases between. Sequencing was performed with immunoSEQ multiplex PCR; in TCRdb, only in-frame clones are kept and a portion is missing. The repertoire holds 2 million to 3 million clones, with approximately 94% as singletons. This sequence originates from a man between 18 and 35 years old in good health. Some clones in this sample may be carry-over from other donors' samples. Sequenced: naive CD4+ T cells from PBMCs. Subset meaning: CD45RA+ positively selected. This sequence joins TRBV6-1 and TRBJ1-2; D call uncertain. DNA for the CDR3: TGTGCCAGCAGTGAAGTCGGGAACTACTATGGCTACACCTTC. It translates to CASSEVGNYYGYTF.